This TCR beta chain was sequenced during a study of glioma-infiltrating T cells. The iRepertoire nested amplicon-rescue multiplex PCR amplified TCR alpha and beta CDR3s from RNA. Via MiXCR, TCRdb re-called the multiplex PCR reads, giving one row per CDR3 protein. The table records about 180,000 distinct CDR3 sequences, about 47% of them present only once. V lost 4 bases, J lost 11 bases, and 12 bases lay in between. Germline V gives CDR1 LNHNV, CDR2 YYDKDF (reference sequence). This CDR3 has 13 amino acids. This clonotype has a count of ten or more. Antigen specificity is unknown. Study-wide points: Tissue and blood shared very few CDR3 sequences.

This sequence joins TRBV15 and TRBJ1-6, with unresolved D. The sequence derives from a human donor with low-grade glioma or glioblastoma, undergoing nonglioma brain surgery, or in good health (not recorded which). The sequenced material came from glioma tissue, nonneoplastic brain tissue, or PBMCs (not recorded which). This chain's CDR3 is CATSKRLQAPLHF. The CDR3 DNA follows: TGTGCCACCAGCAAGAGGTTACAAGCACCCCTCCACTTT.